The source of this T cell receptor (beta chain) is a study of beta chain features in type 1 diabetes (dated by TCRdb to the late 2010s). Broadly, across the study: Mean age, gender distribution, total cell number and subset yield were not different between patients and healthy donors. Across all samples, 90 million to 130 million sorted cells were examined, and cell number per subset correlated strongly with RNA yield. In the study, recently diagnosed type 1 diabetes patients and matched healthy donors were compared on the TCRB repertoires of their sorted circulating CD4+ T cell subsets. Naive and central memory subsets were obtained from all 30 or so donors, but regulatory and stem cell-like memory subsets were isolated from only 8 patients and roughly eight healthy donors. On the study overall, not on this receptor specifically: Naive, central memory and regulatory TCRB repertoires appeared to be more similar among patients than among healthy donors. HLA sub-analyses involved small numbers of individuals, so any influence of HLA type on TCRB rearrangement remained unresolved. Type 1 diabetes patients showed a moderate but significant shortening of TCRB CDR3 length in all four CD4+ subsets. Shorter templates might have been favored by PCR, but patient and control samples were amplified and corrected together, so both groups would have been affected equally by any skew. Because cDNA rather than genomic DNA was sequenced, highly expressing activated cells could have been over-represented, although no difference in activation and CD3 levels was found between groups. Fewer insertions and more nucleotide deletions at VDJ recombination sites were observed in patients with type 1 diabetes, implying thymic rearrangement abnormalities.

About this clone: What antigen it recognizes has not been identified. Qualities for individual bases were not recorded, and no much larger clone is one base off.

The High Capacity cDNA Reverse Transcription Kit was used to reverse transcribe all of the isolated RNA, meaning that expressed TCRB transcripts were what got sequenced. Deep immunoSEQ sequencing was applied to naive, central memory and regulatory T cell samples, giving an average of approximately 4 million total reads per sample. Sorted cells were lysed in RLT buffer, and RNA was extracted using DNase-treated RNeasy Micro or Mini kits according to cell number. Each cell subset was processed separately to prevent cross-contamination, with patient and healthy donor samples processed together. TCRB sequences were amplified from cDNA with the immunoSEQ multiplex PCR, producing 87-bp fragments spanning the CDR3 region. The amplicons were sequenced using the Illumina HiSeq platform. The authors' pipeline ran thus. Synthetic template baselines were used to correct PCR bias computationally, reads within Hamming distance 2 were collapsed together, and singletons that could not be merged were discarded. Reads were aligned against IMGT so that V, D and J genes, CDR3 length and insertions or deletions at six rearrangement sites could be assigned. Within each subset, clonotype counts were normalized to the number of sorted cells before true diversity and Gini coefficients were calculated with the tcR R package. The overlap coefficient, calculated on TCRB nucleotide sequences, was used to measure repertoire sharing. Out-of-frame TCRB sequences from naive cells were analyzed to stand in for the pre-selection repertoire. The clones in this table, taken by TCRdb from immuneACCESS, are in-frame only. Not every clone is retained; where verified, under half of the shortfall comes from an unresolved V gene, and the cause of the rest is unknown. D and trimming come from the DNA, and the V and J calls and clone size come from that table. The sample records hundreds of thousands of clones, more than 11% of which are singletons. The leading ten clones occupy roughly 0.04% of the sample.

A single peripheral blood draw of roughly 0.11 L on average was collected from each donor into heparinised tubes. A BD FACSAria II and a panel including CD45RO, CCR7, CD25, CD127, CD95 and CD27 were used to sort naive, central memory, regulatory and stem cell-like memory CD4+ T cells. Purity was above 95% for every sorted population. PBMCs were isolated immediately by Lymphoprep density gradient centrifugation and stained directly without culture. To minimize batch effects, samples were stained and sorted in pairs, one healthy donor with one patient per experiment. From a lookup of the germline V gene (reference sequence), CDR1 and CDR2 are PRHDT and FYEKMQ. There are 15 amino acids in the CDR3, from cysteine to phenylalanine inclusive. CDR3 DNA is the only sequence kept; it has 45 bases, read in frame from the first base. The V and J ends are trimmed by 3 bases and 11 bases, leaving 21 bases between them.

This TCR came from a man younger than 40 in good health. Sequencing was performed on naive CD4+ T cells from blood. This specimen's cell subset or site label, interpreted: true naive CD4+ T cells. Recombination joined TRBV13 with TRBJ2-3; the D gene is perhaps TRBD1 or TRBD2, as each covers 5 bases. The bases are TGTGCCAGCAGCTTTCACCGGGACGTTATTTGGGTGCAGTATTTT. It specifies CASSFHRDVIWVQYF.